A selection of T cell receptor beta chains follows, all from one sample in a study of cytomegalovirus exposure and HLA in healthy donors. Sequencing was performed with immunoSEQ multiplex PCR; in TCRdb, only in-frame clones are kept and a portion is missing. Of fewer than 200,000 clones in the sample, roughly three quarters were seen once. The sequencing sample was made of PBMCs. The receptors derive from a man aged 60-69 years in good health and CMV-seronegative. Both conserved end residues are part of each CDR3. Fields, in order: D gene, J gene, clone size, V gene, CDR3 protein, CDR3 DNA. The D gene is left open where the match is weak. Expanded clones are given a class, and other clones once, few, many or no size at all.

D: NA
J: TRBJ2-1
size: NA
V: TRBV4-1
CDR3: CASSQEGGVYNEQFF
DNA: TGCGCCAGCAGCCAAGAAGGGGGAGTCTACAATGAGCAGTTCTTC

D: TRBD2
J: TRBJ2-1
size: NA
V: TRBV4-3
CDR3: CASSQDWGGAGKQGEQFF
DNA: TGCGCCAGCAGCCAAGATTGGGGCGGAGCGGGAAAGCAAGGTGAGCAGTTCTTC

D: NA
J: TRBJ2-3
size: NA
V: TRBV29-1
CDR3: CSVIRYTTDTQYF
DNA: TGCAGCGTCATCAGGTACACCACAGATACGCAGTATTTT

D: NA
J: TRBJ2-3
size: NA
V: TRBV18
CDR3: CASSRVTGSTDTQYF
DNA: TGTGCCAGCTCACGGGTTACAGGGTCAACAGATACGCAGTATTTT

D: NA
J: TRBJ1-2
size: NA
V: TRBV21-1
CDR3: CASSKVGRAGAYGYTF
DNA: TGTGCCAGCAGCAAAGTAGGCCGAGCAGGGGCCTATGGCTACACCTTC

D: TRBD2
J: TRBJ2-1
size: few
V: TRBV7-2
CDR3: CASSLPGLDEDEQFF
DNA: TGTGCCAGCAGCTTACCGGGACTAGACGAGGATGAGCAGTTCTTC

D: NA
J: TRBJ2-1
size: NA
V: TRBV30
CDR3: CAWSETYNEQFF
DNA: TGTGCCTGGAGTGAGACTTACAATGAGCAGTTCTTC

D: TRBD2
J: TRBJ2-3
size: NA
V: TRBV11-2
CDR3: CASSLNLAGNTDTQYF
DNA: TGTGCCAGCAGCTTAAACTTAGCGGGGAACACAGATACGCAGTATTTT

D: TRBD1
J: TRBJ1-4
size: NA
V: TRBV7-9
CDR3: CSSSYDRVNEKLFF
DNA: TGTTCCAGCAGCTACGACAGGGTTAATGAAAAACTGTTTTTT

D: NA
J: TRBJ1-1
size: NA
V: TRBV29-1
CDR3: CSVGQDTEAFF
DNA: TGCAGCGTTGGGCAGGATACTGAAGCTTTCTTT

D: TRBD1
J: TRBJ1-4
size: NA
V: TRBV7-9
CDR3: CASSERQGQGGEKLFF
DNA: TGTGCCAGCAGCGAGAGACAGGGCCAAGGGGGTGAAAAACTGTTTTTT

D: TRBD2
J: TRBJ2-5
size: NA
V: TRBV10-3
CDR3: CAISEWPLAVRGETQYF
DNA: TGTGCCATCAGTGAGTGGCCTCTAGCGGTGCGGGGAGAGACCCAGTACTTC

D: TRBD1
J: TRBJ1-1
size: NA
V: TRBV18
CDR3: CASSPDRGGTEAFF
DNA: TGTGCCAGCTCACCGGACAGGGGAGGGACTGAAGCTTTCTTT

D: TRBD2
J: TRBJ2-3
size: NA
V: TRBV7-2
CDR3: CASSLVGLATDTQYF
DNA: TGTGCCAGCAGCTTAGTTGGACTAGCCACAGATACGCAGTATTTT

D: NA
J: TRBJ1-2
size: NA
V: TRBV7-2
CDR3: CASSLALGQGGYGYTF
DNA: TGTGCCAGCAGCTTAGCGTTGGGACAAGGCGGCTATGGCTACACCTTC

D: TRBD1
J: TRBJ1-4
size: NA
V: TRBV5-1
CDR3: CASSQDRATNEKLFF
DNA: TGCGCCAGCAGCCAGGACAGGGCAACTAATGAAAAACTGTTTTTT

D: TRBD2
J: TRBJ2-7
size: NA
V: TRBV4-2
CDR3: CASSQDLAGGYEQYF
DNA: TGTGCCAGCAGCCAAGATCTAGCGGGGGGCTACGAGCAGTACTTC

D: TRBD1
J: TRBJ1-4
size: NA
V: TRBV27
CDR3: CASSLSGGQPEKLFF
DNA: TGTGCCAGCAGTTTATCGGGGGGACAGCCCGAAAAACTGTTTTTT

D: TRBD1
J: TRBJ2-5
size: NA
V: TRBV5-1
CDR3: CASSLGGGRETQYF
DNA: TGCGCCAGCAGCTTGGGAGGGGGCCGGGAGACCCAGTACTTC

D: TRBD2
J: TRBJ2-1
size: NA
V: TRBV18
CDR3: CASSPQWLAGGPPYNEQFF
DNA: TGTGCCAGCTCACCCCAATGGCTAGCGGGGGGGCCCCCCTACAATGAGCAGTTCTTC

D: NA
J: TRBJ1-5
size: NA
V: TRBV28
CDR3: CASGPGGGAQPQHF
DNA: TGTGCCAGCGGCCCGGGCGGTGGGGCTCAGCCCCAGCATTTT

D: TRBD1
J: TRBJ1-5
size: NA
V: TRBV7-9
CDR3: CASSFTGDSNQPQHF
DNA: TGTGCCAGCAGCTTTACAGGGGATAGCAATCAGCCCCAGCATTTT

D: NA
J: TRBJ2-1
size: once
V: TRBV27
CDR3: CASSFTGGVYNEQFF
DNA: TGTGCCAGCAGTTTTACAGGGGGGGTCTACAATGAGCAGTTCTTC

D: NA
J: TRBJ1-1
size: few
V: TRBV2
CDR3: CASTLGGFGEAFF
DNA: TGTGCCAGCACCCTCGGGGGTTTTGGTGAAGCTTTCTTT

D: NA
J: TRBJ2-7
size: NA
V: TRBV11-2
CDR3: CASSLNVGGAYEQYF
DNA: TGTGCCAGCAGCTTAAATGTAGGGGGGGCCTACGAGCAGTACTTC

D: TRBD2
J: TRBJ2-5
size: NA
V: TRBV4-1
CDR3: CASSPQTSVQETQYF
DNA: TGCGCCAGCAGCCCCCAAACTAGCGTCCAAGAGACCCAGTACTTC

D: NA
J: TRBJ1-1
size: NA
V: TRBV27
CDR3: CASSFSGQLNTEAFF
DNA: TGTGCCAGCAGTTTCTCAGGACAGCTGAACACTGAAGCTTTCTTT

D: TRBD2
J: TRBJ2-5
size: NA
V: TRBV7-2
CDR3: CASSLVTSGGRETQYF
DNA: TGTGCCAGCAGCTTAGTGACTAGCGGGGGGAGGGAGACCCAGTACTTC

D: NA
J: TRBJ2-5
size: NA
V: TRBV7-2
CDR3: CASSLGLQETQYF
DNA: TGTGCCAGCAGTCTGGGACTCCAAGAGACCCAGTACTTC

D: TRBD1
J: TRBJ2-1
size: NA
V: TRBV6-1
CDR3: CASSEDRGTAFF
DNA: TGTGCCAGCAGTGAAGACAGGGGAACCGCGTTCTTC

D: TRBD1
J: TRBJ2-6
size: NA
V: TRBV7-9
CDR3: CSSSAHNTGAGANVLTF
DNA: TGTTCCAGCAGCGCCCATAATACAGGGGCTGGGGCCAACGTCCTGACTTTC

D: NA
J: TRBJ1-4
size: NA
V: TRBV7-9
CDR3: CASSLGTANEKLFF
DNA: TGTGCCAGCAGCTTAGGGACAGCTAATGAAAAACTGTTTTTT

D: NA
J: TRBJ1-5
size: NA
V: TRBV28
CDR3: CASGGGSNQPQHF
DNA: TGTGCCAGCGGCGGCGGGTCAAATCAGCCCCAGCATTTT

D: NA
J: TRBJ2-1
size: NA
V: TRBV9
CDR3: CASSPLPPPGWNEQFF
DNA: TGTGCCAGCAGCCCCCTCCCCCCCCCGGGGTGGAATGAGCAGTTCTTC

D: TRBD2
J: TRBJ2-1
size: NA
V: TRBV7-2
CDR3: CASSPTSGGNNEQFF
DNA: TGTGCCAGCAGCCCCACTAGCGGGGGTAACAATGAGCAGTTCTTC

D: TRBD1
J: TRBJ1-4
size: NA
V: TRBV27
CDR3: CASSTLRITGATNEKLFF
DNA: TGTGCCAGCAGTACACTCCGAATTACAGGGGCGACTAATGAAAAACTGTTTTTT